The 18 T cell receptor beta chains below come from one sample, sequenced in a study of T cells after yellow fever vaccination. TCRdb used MiXCR to reprocess the 5' RACE reads, holding one entry per CDR3 protein. The sample lists around 610,000 distinct CDR3 sequences, approximately 15% occurring once. The sample here was PBMCs, taken on the day of the yellow fever booster vaccination. These receptors came from a man aged 25-45 years who received the YFV17D yellow fever vaccine.

The rearrangement links TRBV20-1 to TRBJ2-7, with D hard to call. Germline V gives CDR1 DFQATT, CDR2 SNEGSKA (reference sequence). The CDR3 is made up of 14 amino acids. V lost 0 bases and J lost 5, with 14 bases in between. The CDR3 reads CSARDLRGFDEQYF. In DNA form, the CDR3 reads TGCAGTGCTAGAGATCTCCGAGGCTTCGACGAGCAGTACTTC.

The V call is TRBV20-1, the J call TRBJ1-6; possible D gene TRBD1, 5 bases. Germline CDR1 DFQATT, CDR2 SNEGSKA (reference sequence). Trimming shortened V by 1 base and J by 5 bases, and 9 bases separated the two germline ends. CDR3 length equals 14 residues. The CDR3: CSARAGGNNSPLHF. CDR3 coding DNA: TGCAGTGCTAGAGCCGGGGGGAATAATTCACCCCTCCACTTT.

This clonotype was observed a few times. This chain links TRBV16 with TRBJ2-7, with 7 bases aligning to TRBD1. The germline CDR1 and CDR2 sequences are KGHSY and FQNENV. This CDR3 region has 15 residues. Trimming took 5 bases from V and 3 from J; bases not matched to a gene: 10. In DNA form, the CDR3 reads TGTGCCAGCAGCACCCCACCGGGACAGAGCTACGAGCAGTACTTC. Translating it yields CASSTPPGQSYEQYF.

This clonotype was observed a handful of times. V is TRBV6-1 and J is TRBJ2-2; 10 nucleotides line up with TRBD2. The trim removed 4 bases at V and 8 bases at J, leaving 13 bases unmatched. Germline V CDR1 and CDR2: MNHNS, SASEGT. The CDR3 totals 17 residues. The CDR3 DNA reads as TGTGCCAGCAGTGCCTTCCCTAGCGGGAGTGGGTCGGGGGAGCTGTTTTTT. It specifies CASSAFPSGSGSGELFF.

This clonotype was seen a few times. The genes are TRBV6-2 or TRBV6-3 and TRBJ2-1, with D possibly being TRBD1 (6 bases). The CDR3 extends over 15 amino acids. Looked up from germline, CDR1 is MNHEY and CDR2 is SVGEGT. V was cut by 7 bases and J by 2 bases, with 15 bases left in between. CDR3 amino acids: CASKNHRAAYNEQFF. The CDR3 DNA follows: TGTGCCAGCAAGAATCACAGGGCTGCCTACAATGAGCAGTTCTTC.

In its sample, this clonotype was seen a few times. This chain connects TRBV20-1 to TRBJ2-7; maybe TRBD1 (5 bases). Trimming took off 4 bases at V and 5 bases at J, with 12 bases between the two ends. The V gene's germline CDR1 is DFQATT and CDR2 SNEGSKA (reference sequence). The CDR3 is 12 residues long. The DNA for the CDR3 is TGCAGTGCTACTACAGGAATGAACGAGCAGTACTTC. Amino acids: CSATTGMNEQYF.

There are many counts of this clonotype. The rearrangement links TRBV7-8 to TRBJ2-7, with 10 bases matching TRBD1. The V gene end was trimmed by 5 bases and the J gene end by 6 bases; junction bases not matched to a gene: 7. Per germline, CDR1 SGHVS and CDR2 FQNEAQ. The CDR3 totals 14 residues. The CDR3, as DNA: TGTGCCAGCAGCGTCCTGGGACAGGGGCTCGAGCAGTACTTC. This gives the protein CASSVLGQGLEQYF.

The V gene is TRBV6-1, the J gene TRBJ2-3; tentative D call: TRBD1 (5 bases). This CDR3 spans 18 amino acids. Germline-derived CDR1 and CDR2 are MNHNS and SASEGT. V lost 7 bases, J lost 0 bases, and 23 bases lay in between. The CDR3 loop is CASKPKRPEKGSTDTQYF. CDR3 in DNA: TGTGCCAGCAAACCAAAGAGGCCCGAAAAGGGGAGCACAGATACGCAGTATTTT.

For this clonotype: The germline gene is not matched at one end of the junction; a read error may be the cause. The CDR3 loop is CSARPVSHNEQFF. CDR3 sequence (DNA): TGCAGTGCTAGACCCGTCTCCCACAATGAGCAGTTCTTC. The V gene is TRBV20-1, the J gene TRBJ2-1, with D hard to call. CDR1 is DFQATT and CDR2 is SNEGSKA in the germline V gene (reference sequence). The CDR3 contains 13 residues.

The table lists this clonotype with a few counts. The J gene is TRBJ2-7, the V gene TRBV20-1; 10 bases align to TRBD1. In germline, CDR1 is DFQATT, CDR2 SNEGSKA (reference sequence). This CDR3 spans 14 amino acids. Trimming at V came to 6 bases and at J to 0 bases, leaving 5 bases not matched to a gene. CDR3 coding DNA: TGCAGTGCCCCGGGACAGGGGATCTCCTACGAGCAGTACTTC. Translating gives CSAPGQGISYEQYF.

In its sample, this clonotype was seen a few times. V gene TRBV5-1 combines with J gene TRBJ2-1; maybe TRBD1 (9 bases). V gave up 4 bases and J gave up 7 bases, with 18 bases separating them. The germline CDR1 and CDR2 sequences are SGHRS and YFSETQ. There are 15 residues in the CDR3. Here the CDR3 reads CASSEQGASGNEQFF. CDR3 DNA sequence: TGCGCCAGCAGCGAACAGGGGGCTAGCGGGAATGAGCAGTTCTTC.

This clonotype has a handful of counts. The genes are TRBV10-2 and TRBJ2-5; no firm D call. Germline V gives CDR1 WSHSY, CDR2 SAAADI. V was cut by 2 bases and J by 1 base, with 5 bases left in between. The CDR3 has 13 amino acids. The CDR3 nucleotides read TGCGCCAGCAGTGAGCCCAGCCAAGAGACCCAGTACTTC. Translating it yields CASSEPSQETQYF.

The chain joins TRBV15 to TRBJ2-7; 10 bases map to TRBD2. Germline lookup yields CDR1 LNHNV and CDR2 YYDKDF (reference sequence). The V and J ends lost 7 bases and 6 bases, in that order; junction bases with no gene match: 6. The CDR3 sequence is 13 residues long. The CDR3 nucleotides are TGTGCCACCAACGAACTAGCGGGAAGCGAGCAGTACTTC. Translation gives CATNELAGSEQYF.

The chain carries TRBV7-9 and TRBJ1-2; no reliable D call. The germline gives CDR1 SEHNR, CDR2 FQNEAQ (reference sequence). Trimming stripped 5 bases from V and 5 bases from J, with 9 bases between. There are 12 residues in the CDR3. DNA of the CDR3: TGTGCCAGCAGCAACCGGTTTTATGGCTACACCTTC. This encodes CASSNRFYGYTF.

V usage is TRBV4-2 and J usage is TRBJ1-3; D unclear. CDR1 is LGHNA and CDR2 is YNFKEQ in the germline V gene. Deletions cut 2 bases from V and 0 bases from J, with 8 bases between. CDR3 length: 15 amino acids. As DNA, the CDR3 is TGTGCCAGCAGCCAAAGCGTCAACTCTGGAAACACCATATATTTT. This encodes CASSQSVNSGNTIYF.

The table lists this clonotype with many counts. The chain has TRBV25-1 and TRBJ1-1; possible D gene TRBD1, 6 bases. V lost 8 bases and J 5 bases, leaving 12 bases between the germline ends. In germline, CDR1 is MGHDK, CDR2 SYGVNS. This CDR3 spans 12 amino acids. The chain's CDR3 is CASVGGITEAFF. As DNA, the CDR3 is TGTGCCAGCGTAGGGGGTATAACTGAAGCTTTCTTT.

Many counts were recorded for this clonotype. In nucleotides, the CDR3 is TGTGCCTGGAGCCCCGATAGATCGGGAGGGCCAGGGATTCAGTACTTC. Protein product: CAWSPDRSGGPGIQYF. This chain connects TRBV30 to TRBJ2-4; the match to TRBD2 covers 8 bases. The germline gives CDR1 GTSNPN, CDR2 SVGIG (reference sequence). The length of the CDR3 is 16 residues. V dropped 3 bases and J dropped 10; count of bases not matched to a gene: 17. The variable domain in full, completed from reference TRBV30 and TRBJ2-4, reads SQTIHQWPATLVQPVGSPLSLECTVEGTSNPNLYWYRQAAGRGLQLLFYSVGIGQISSEVPQNLSASRPQDRQFILSSKKLLLSDSGFYLCAWSPDRSGGPGIQYFGAGTRLSVL.

The gene calls are TRBV7-9 and TRBJ1-2; maybe TRBD1 (6 bases). CDR1 and CDR2 from the germline V gene are SEHNR and FQNEAQ (reference sequence). The V end lost 3 bases, the J end lost 6 bases, and 17 bases lay between the germline ends. This CDR3 is built from 15 residues. CDR3 in amino acids: CASSFLDRAPDGYTF. CDR3 DNA sequence: TGTGCCAGCAGCTTCCTGGACAGAGCACCTGATGGCTACACCTTC.